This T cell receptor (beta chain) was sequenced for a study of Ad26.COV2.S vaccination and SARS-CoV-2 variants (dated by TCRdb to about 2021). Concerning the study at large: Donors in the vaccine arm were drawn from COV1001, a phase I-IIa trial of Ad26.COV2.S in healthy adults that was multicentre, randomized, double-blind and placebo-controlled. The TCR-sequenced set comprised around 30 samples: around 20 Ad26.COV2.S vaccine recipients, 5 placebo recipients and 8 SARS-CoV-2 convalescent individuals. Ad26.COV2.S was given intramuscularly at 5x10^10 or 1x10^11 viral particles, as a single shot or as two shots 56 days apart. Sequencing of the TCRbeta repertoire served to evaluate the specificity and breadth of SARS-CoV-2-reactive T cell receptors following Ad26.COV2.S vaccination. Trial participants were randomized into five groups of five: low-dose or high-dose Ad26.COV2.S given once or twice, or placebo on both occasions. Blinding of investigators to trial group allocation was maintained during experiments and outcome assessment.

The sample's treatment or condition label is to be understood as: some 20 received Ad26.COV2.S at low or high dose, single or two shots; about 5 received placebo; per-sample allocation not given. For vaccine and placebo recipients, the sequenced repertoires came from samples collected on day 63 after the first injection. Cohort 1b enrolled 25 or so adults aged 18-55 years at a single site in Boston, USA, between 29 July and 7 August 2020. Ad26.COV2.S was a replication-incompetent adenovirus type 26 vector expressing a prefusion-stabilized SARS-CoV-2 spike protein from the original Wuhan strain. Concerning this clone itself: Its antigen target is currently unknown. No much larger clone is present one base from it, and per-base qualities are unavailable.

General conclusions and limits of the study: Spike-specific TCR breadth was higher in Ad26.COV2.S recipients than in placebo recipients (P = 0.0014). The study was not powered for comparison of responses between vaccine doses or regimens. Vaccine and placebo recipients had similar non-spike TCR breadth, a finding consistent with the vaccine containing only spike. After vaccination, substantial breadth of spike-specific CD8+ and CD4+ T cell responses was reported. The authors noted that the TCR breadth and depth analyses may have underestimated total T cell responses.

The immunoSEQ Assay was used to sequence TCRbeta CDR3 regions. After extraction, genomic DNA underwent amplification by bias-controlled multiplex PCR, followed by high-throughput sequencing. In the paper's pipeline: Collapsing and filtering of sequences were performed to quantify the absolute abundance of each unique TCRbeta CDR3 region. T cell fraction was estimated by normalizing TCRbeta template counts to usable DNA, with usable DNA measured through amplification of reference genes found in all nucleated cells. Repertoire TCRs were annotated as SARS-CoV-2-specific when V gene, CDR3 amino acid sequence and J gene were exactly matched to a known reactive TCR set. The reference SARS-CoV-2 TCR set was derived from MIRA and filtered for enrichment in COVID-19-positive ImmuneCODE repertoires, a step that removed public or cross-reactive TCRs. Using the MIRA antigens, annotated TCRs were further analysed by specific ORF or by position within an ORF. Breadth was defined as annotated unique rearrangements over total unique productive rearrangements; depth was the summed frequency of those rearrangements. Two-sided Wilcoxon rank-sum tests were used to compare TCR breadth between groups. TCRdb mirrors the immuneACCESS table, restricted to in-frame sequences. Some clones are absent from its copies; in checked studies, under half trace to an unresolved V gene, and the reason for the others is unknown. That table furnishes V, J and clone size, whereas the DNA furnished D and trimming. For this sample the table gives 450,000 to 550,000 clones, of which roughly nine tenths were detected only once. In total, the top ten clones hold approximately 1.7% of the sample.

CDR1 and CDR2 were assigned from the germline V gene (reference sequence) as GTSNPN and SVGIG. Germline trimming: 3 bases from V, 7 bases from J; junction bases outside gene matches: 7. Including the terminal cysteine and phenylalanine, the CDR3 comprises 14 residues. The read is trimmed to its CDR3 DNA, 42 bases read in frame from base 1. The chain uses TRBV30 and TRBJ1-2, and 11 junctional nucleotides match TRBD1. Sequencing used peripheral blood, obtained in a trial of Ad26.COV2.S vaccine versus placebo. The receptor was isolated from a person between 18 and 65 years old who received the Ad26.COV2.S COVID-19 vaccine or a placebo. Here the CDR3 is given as CAWRGSGTGGGYTF. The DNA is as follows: TGTGCCTGGAGAGGCTCCGGGACAGGGGGTGGCTACACCTTC.